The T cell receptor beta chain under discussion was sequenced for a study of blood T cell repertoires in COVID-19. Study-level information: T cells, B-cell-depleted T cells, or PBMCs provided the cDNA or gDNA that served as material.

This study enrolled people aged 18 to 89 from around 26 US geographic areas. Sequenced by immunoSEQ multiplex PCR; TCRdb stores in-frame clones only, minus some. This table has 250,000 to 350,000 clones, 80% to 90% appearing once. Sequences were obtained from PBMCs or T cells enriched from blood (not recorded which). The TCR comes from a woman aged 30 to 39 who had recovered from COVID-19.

CDR3 coding DNA: TGTGCCAGTAGTACCGGACAGACGATTAATTCACCCCTCCACTTT. The encoded protein is CASSTGQTINSPLHF. The chain links TRBV19 to TRBJ1-6, with D possibly being TRBD1 (6 bases). The germline gives CDR1 LNHDA, CDR2 SQIVND (reference sequence). This CDR3 is 15 amino acids long. V lost 4 bases, J lost 6 bases, and 13 bases lay in between.